This passage covers 28 T cell receptor beta chains from one sample sequenced in a study of T cell responses to AZD1222 COVID-19 vaccine. Only in-frame clones appear in the TCRdb table, and some are missing; sequencing was by immunoSEQ multiplex PCR. The table has under 70,000 clones, roughly 90% seen once. This specimen consisted of peripheral blood, obtained 28 days after the second AZD1222 dose. The origin of the receptors is an adult who received the AZD1222 COVID-19 vaccine.

The J gene is TRBJ2-7, the V gene TRBV6-4; 8 bases map to TRBD1. The junction had 6 bases not matched to a gene; V was cut back by 9 bases and J by 2 bases. Germline lookup yields CDR1 MRHNA and CDR2 SNTAGT. The CDR3 is 13 amino acids. The CDR3 sequence: CASPTGDPYEQYF. In nucleotides, the CDR3 is TGTGCCAGTCCGACAGGGGACCCCTACGAGCAGTACTTC.

The chain carries TRBV19 and TRBJ2-3, with 8 bases identical to TRBD2. The CDR3 totals 16 residues. The germline CDR1 and CDR2 sequences are LNHDA and SQIVND (reference sequence). After removal of 4 bases from V and 5 bases from J, the junction contained 11 bases not matched to a gene. The CDR3 protein is CASSRDSSGGVDTQYF. The CDR3, as DNA: TGTGCCAGTAGTAGGGACTCGTCGGGAGGGGTAGATACGCAGTATTTT.

The chain employs TRBV2 and TRBJ2-7; TRBD1 matches at 10 bases. The ends lost 3 bases at V and 6 bases at J; junction bases unmatched: 5. CDR3 size: 14 residues. Germline lookup yields CDR1 SNHLY and CDR2 FYNNEI. The DNA for the CDR3 is TGTGCCAGCAGTGATGGGACAGGGGCAGGCGAGCAGTACTTC. This gives the protein CASSDGTGAGEQYF.

This chain joins TRBV6-4 and TRBJ1-1; D is unresolved. The CDR3 has 13 residues. Trimming shortened V by 4 bases and J by 1 base, and 7 bases separated the two germline ends. Germline V gene sequence: CDR1 MRHNA, CDR2 SNTAGT. DNA of the CDR3: TGTGCCAGCAGTGCGTCAGCGAACACTGAAGCTTTCTTT. Translating gives CASSASANTEAFF.

The chain carries TRBV7-8 and TRBJ2-5; 9 positions agree with TRBD1. CDR3 size: 17 residues. V was clipped by 5 bases and J by 5 bases; unmatched bases: 15. Germline values: CDR1 SGHVS, CDR2 FQNEAQ. The CDR3 DNA is TGTGCCAGCAGCCCTTCTAATCCGGGACAGGGTTATGAGACCCAGTACTTC. Translating gives CASSPSNPGQGYETQYF.

This sequence joins TRBV3-1 (or the pseudogene TRBV3-2) and TRBJ2-1, with 9 nucleotides matching TRBD2. Germline lookup yields CDR1 LGHDT and CDR2 YNNKEL (reference sequence). The ends lost 4 bases at V and 4 bases at J; junction bases unmatched: 11. The CDR3 is 17 amino acids. CDR3: CASSPILPLAGYNEQFF. CDR3 DNA: TGTGCCAGCAGCCCGATTTTACCGCTAGCGGGGTACAATGAGCAGTTCTTC.

This clone came up once. V is TRBV7-2 and J is TRBJ1-5; D is unresolved. Trimming shortened V by 1 base and J by 7 bases, and 11 bases separated the two germline ends. Germline loops: CDR1 SGHTA, CDR2 FQGNSA. The CDR3 has 14 amino acids. CDR3 in DNA: TGTGCCAGCAGCTTAGGACTCCGTTCGCAGCCCCAGCATTTT. It encodes CASSLGLRSQPQHF.

The genes are TRBV3-1 (or the pseudogene TRBV3-2) and TRBJ2-7; TRBD2 aligns across 7 bases. This CDR3 comprises 18 residues. The V gene's germline CDR1 is LGHDT and CDR2 YNNKEL (reference sequence). Trimming at V came to 1 base and at J to 6 bases, leaving 18 bases not matched to a gene. This CDR3 is CASSQGPPVGGRRPEQYF. DNA of the CDR3: TGTGCCAGCAGCCAAGGGCCCCCCGTCGGCGGGAGACGGCCCGAGCAGTACTTC.

V is TRBV30 and J is TRBJ1-1, with no clear D. The CDR3 runs to 12 residues. V lost 3 bases to trimming and J lost 10 bases, with 15 bases between them. Germline lookup yields CDR1 GTSNPN and CDR2 SVGIG (reference sequence). The CDR3 DNA reads as TGTGCCTGGAGCCCACATGGGCGCCCAGCTTTCTTT. Its protein is CAWSPHGRPAFF.

The chain joins TRBV7-2 to TRBJ1-5, with D possibly being TRBD1 (5 bases). V was trimmed by 6 bases and J by 1 base, leaving 10 bases between them. CDR1 is SGHTA, CDR2 FQGNSA, per germline. The CDR3 runs 14 residues. The CDR3 reads CASSAGFSNQPQHF. Here the CDR3 DNA reads TGTGCCAGCAGTGCAGGGTTCAGCAATCAGCCCCAGCATTTT.

This chain joins TRBV19 and TRBJ2-1; TRBD1 matches 11 bases. J gave up 0 bases and V 5 bases, and 15 bases lay outside the gene matches. The CDR3 runs to 20 residues. The germline gives CDR1 LNHDA, CDR2 SQIVND (reference sequence). The DNA for the CDR3 is TGTGCCAGTAGTTCGGATCCCGGGACAGGGGGGAAAAGCTCCTACAATGAGCAGTTCTTC. Amino acids: CASSSDPGTGGKSSYNEQFF.

This chain links TRBV25-1 with TRBJ2-7; 8 bases agree with TRBD1. The CDR3 is made up of 13 amino acids. Germline trimming cut 6 bases from V and 1 base from J; bases unmatched to any gene: 2. Germline CDR1 reads MGHDK; CDR2 reads SYGVNS. CDR3 sequence reads: CASRDRVSYEQYF. The CDR3 DNA is TGTGCCAGCAGGGACAGGGTTTCCTACGAGCAGTACTTC.

The genes are TRBV14 and TRBJ1-1; D is unclear. CDR3 length: 14 residues. Germline assignment: CDR1 SGHDN and CDR2 FVKESK. Trimming cost V 1 base and J 5 bases, with 11 bases left between them. The CDR3 region has the DNA TGTGCCAGCAGCCAAGTGTCCCGAGGGACTGAAGCTTTCTTT. This translates into CASSQVSRGTEAFF.

The gene calls are TRBV10-2 and TRBJ1-2; TRBD1 might be the D (5 bases). V lost 2 bases and J 9 bases, leaving 13 bases between the germline ends. The CDR3 covers 13 residues. Germline-derived CDR1 and CDR2 are WSHSY and SAAADI. The CDR3 region is CASSEPDGARYTF. The CDR3 DNA sequence: TGCGCCAGCAGTGAGCCGGACGGGGCCCGCTACACCTTC.

This clone was detected only once. The chain uses TRBV7-6 and TRBJ2-1; 10 bases are shared with TRBD2. V gave up 4 bases and J gave up 0 bases; unmatched junction bases: 12. CDR1 SGHVS and CDR2 FNYEAQ come from the germline V gene. The CDR3 sequence is 19 residues long. CDR3 sequence (DNA): TGTGCCAGCAGCTCCCGACCCGGGACTAGCGAGAGCTCCTACAATGAGCAGTTCTTC. This translates into CASSSRPGTSESSYNEQFF.

The chain recombines TRBV3-1 (or the pseudogene TRBV3-2) with TRBJ2-3; 8 bases are shared with TRBD1. The CDR3 has 17 amino acids. Germline CDR1 LGHDT, CDR2 YNNKEL (reference sequence). V was clipped by 4 bases and J by 4 bases; unmatched bases: 13. DNA for the CDR3: TGTGCCAGCAGCCCTGTGGGGACAGGCGGTAGCTCAGATACGCAGTATTTT. It yields the protein CASSPVGTGGSSDTQYF.

The chain combines TRBV6-5 with TRBJ2-7, with TRBD1 matching over 10 bases. The CDR3 contains 14 residues. The trim removed 6 bases at V and 5 bases at J, leaving 7 bases unmatched. CDR1 and CDR2 (germline): MNHEY, SVGAGI. The CDR3 here is CASRGTGAANEQYF. The CDR3 DNA reads as TGTGCCAGCAGAGGGACAGGGGCCGCAAACGAGCAGTACTTC.

This clone was counted between two and nine times. This chain links TRBV5-1 with TRBJ2-5; D is undetermined. The CDR3 runs to 11 residues. The germline V gene encodes CDR1 SGHRS and CDR2 YFSETQ. The ends were cut back, 2 bases at V and 1 base at J, with 0 bases in the middle. This CDR3 is CASSFQETQYF. The DNA for the CDR3 is TGCGCCAGCAGCTTCCAAGAGACCCAGTACTTC.

The V call is TRBV7-2, the J call TRBJ2-7; 7 bases agree with TRBD2. CDR3 size: 14 residues. The V gene's germline CDR1 is SGHTA and CDR2 FQGNSA. After removal of 5 bases from V and 2 bases from J, the junction contained 6 bases not matched to a gene. The CDR3 sequence is CASSPGLTPYEQYF. The CDR3 DNA is TGTGCCAGCAGCCCGGGACTAACACCCTACGAGCAGTACTTC. Drawing the rest from reference TRBV7-2 and TRBJ2-7, the complete variable domain is GAGVSQSPSNKVTEKGKDVELRCDPISGHTALYWYRQSLGQGLEFLIYFQGNSAPDKSGLPSDRFSAERTGGSVSTLTIQRTQQEDSAVYLCASSPGLTPYEQYFGPGTRLTVT.

The chain carries TRBV7-9 and TRBJ2-3; 7 bases line up with TRBD2. Trimming took 5 bases from V and 14 from J; bases not matched to a gene: 10. CDR3 size: 12 residues. Germline V CDR1 and CDR2: SEHNR, FQNEAQ (reference sequence). CDR3 sequence reads: CASSPGRREPYF. CDR3 DNA sequence: TGTGCCAGCAGCCCAGGGAGGCGGGAGCCGTATTTT.

The chain recombines TRBV10-3 with TRBJ2-3; D gene uncertain. From germline, CDR1 is ENHRY and CDR2 SYGVKD. The CDR3 runs to 12 residues. V was cut by 3 bases and J by 10 bases, with 11 bases left in between. The CDR3 DNA sequence: TGTGCCATCAGTGAATCTAGGTTCCCGCAGTATTTT. It yields the protein CAISESRFPQYF.

This clone was seen a few times. V is TRBV19 and J is TRBJ2-1, with 7 positions matching TRBD1. This CDR3 comprises 14 residues. V trimming: 6 bases; J trimming: 8 bases; junction bases outside the gene matches: 10. Looked up from germline, CDR1 is LNHDA and CDR2 is SQIVND (reference sequence). The CDR3 DNA reads as TGTGCCAGTAGACGAGGGGGCGCGGACGATGAGCAGTTCTTC. Translated: CASRRGGADDEQFF.

The chain combines TRBV11-3 with TRBJ2-7; a weak D match, TRBD1 (5 bases). The V gene's germline CDR1 is SGHNT and CDR2 YENEEA. The CDR3 covers 14 residues. V was clipped by 3 bases and J by 0 bases, with 9 bases between them. The CDR3 loop is CASSFTRDSYEQYF. The DNA for the CDR3 is TGTGCCAGCAGCTTTACCAGGGACTCCTACGAGCAGTACTTC.

The rearrangement joins TRBV2 to TRBJ2-7, with D possibly being TRBD1 or TRBD2 (5 bases each). Deletions cut 4 bases from V and 4 bases from J, with 8 bases between. The CDR3 is 12 amino acids. The germline CDR1 and CDR2 sequences are SNHLY and FYNNEI. The CDR3 sequence: CASSGGGYEQYF. In DNA form, the CDR3 reads TGTGCCAGCAGTGGTGGGGGATACGAGCAGTACTTC.

This clone was found once. This chain connects TRBV10-3 to TRBJ1-2; 7 nucleotides match TRBD1. Looked up from germline, CDR1 is ENHRY and CDR2 is SYGVKD. The trim removed 6 bases at V and 5 bases at J, leaving 9 bases unmatched. This CDR3 region has 14 residues. CDR3 nucleotide sequence: TGTGCCATCAGCCCGACAGGGCTTCGGTATGGCTACACCTTC. Protein sequence: CAISPTGLRYGYTF.

This chain connects TRBV27 to TRBJ2-1; D not resolved. The CDR3 runs to 13 residues. Deletions cut 4 bases from V and 0 bases from J, with 4 bases between. Per germline, CDR1 MNHEY and CDR2 SMNVEV (reference sequence). CDR3 DNA: TGTGCCAGCAGTTCTAGCTCCTACAATGAGCAGTTCTTC. Residues: CASSSSSYNEQFF.

The V and J genes are TRBV19 and TRBJ1-2, with 10 positions matching TRBD1. In germline, CDR1 is LNHDA, CDR2 SQIVND (reference sequence). The CDR3 sequence is 13 residues long. V shed 5 bases, J shed 7 bases, and the junction held 4 bases outside the gene matches. DNA of the CDR3: TGTGCCAGTAGTCCCCGGGACAGGGGTGGCTACACCTTC. Translated: CASSPRDRGGYTF.

The chain couples TRBV3-1 (or the pseudogene TRBV3-2) to TRBJ2-7; D not certain. Germline CDR1 LGHDT, CDR2 YNNKEL (reference sequence). V lost 4 bases to trimming and J lost 6 bases, with 16 bases between them. CDR3 length: 14 amino acids. The CDR3 protein is CASSPPHRPAEQYF. The CDR3, as DNA: TGTGCCAGCAGCCCACCGCACCGCCCCGCCGAGCAGTACTTC.